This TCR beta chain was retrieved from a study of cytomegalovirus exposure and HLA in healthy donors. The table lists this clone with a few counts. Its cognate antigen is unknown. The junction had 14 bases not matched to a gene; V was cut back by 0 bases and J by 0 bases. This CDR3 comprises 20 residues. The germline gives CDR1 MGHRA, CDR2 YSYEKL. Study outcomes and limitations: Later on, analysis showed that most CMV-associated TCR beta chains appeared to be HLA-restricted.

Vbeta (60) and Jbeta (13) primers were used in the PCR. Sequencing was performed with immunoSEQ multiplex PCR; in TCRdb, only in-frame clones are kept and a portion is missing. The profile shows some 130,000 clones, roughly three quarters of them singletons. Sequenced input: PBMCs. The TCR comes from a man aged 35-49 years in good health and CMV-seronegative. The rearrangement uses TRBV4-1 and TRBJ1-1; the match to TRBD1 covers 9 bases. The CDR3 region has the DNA TGCGCCAGCAGCCAAGATGGGGGGACAGGGATGGTTAATCTGAACACTGAAGCTTTCTTT. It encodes CASSQDGGTGMVNLNTEAFF.